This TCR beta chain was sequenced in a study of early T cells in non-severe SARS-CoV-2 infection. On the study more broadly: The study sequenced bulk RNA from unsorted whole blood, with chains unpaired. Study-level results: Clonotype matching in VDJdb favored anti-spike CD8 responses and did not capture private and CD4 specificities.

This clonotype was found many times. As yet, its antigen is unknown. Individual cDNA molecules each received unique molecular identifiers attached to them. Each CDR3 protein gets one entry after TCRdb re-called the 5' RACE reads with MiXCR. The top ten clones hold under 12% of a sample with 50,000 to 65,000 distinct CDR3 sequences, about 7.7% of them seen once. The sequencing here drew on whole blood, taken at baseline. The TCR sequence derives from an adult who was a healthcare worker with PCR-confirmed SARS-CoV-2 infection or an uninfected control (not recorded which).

The chain's CDR3 is CASSVPQGNEQYF. CDR3 nucleotide sequence: TGTGCCAGCAGCGTACCACAGGGGAACGAGCAGTACTTC. The gene calls are TRBV5-8 and TRBJ2-7; 7 nucleotides line up with TRBD1. From germline, CDR1 is SGHTS and CDR2 YDEGEE. The CDR3 spans 13 residues. V was clipped by 4 bases and J by 5 bases; unmatched bases: 6.